The clone carrying this T cell receptor beta chain was detected only once. Its specificity is not known. Unrecorded immune exposure was likely among donors, who were nominally healthy when sampled. Germline CDR1 reads GTSNPN; CDR2 reads SVGIG (reference sequence). V shed 0 bases, J shed 6 bases, and the junction held 15 bases outside the gene matches. The length of the CDR3 is 19 residues. With 60 Vbeta and 13 Jbeta primers, the PCR was carried out. Measured with immunoSEQ multiplex PCR; TCRdb has only the in-frame clones, and not every one. The sample contains some 160,000 clones, about 85% of which appear only once. These data come from a study of cytomegalovirus exposure and HLA in healthy donors. Study-wide findings and caveats: The HLA-A and HLA-B alleles of most subjects were reportedly predicted accurately from TCR beta sequences. Immune exposure was documented only through CMV serostatus. V- and J-gene trimming in TCR beta was tied to a missense DCLRE1C variant by an analysis performed later.

The sample consisted of PBMCs. The chain has TRBV30 and TRBJ2-1; TRBD2 agrees at 12 bases. The clonotype was recovered from a man aged 25 to 45 in good health and CMV-seropositive. The CDR3 protein is CAWSVIGKSSGRALNEQFF. Here the CDR3 DNA reads TGTGCCTGGAGTGTAATCGGAAAGTCTAGCGGGAGGGCCCTCAATGAGCAGTTCTTC.